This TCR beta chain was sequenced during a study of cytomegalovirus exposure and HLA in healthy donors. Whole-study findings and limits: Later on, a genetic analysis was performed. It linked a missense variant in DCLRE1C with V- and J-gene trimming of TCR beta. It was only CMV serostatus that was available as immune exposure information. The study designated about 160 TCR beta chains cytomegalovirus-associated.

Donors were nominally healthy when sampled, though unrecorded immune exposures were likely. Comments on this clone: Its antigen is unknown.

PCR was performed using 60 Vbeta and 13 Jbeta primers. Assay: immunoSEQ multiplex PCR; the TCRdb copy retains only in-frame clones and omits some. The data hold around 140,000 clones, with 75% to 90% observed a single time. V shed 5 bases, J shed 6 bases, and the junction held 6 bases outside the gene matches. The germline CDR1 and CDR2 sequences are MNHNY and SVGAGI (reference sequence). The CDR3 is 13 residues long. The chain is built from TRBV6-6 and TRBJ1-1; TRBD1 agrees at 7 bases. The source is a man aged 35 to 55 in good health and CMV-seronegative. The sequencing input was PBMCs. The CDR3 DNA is TGTGCCAGCAGTAGACAGGGATCCGCTGAAGCTTTCTTT. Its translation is CASSRQGSAEAFF.